This T cell receptor beta chain was retrieved from a study of neurological immune-mediated disorders. Study-level findings and limits: There were no CDR3 amino acid sequences shared by expanded clones across subjects, a result suggesting private repertoires in all groups.

V dropped 1 base and J dropped 0 bases, with 7 bases sitting between them. Germline CDR1 reads LGHDT; CDR2 reads YNNKEL (reference sequence). This CDR3 comprises 15 residues. Preparation of the unsorted libraries drew on 2 million PBMCs stored at -80 C. This clonotype was counted many times. Its specificity is unknown. Synthesis of cDNA was accomplished via 5'RACE employing 10-nucleotide random UMIs. TCRdb re-analysed the 5' RACE reads in MiXCR, keeping a single row per CDR3 protein. The sample consists of roughly 60,000 distinct CDR3 sequences, 4% to 6% of them appearing once. The chain joins TRBV3-1 to TRBJ2-1; D is possibly TRBD1 or TRBD2 (5 bases each). The specimen sequenced was PBMCs. The TCR originated in a woman between 45 and 60 years old with multiple sclerosis. CDR3 DNA sequence: TGTGCCAGCAGCCAAGGGGACCCCTCCTACAATGAGCAGTTCTTC. Protein: CASSQGDPSYNEQFF.